This record covers a single T cell receptor beta chain. Its antigen is undetermined. Germline V lookup: CDR1 ENHRY, CDR2 SYGVKD. V was trimmed by 4 bases and J by 2 bases, leaving 6 bases between them. The CDR3 is 12 amino acids. The sample is drawn from a study of T cell responses to AZD1222 COVID-19 vaccine. Study details: Analyses pooled second doses at about 4 or about 12 weeks.

General study points: Spike-specific TCR breadth and depth went up after people got two AZD1222 doses. Nearly half of the spike-specific TCRs reportedly recognize variant regions that carry no mutations. White British ancestry dominated among donors, who included more females, and clonal diversity was possibly underestimated.

The method was immunoSEQ multiplex PCR; TCRdb's version includes in-frame clones alone and lacks a portion of them. The data contain some 130,000 clones, 75% to 90% of them singletons. The genes are TRBV10-3 and TRBJ2-7; D uncertain. This TCR was sampled from an adult in good health. The sequenced sample was peripheral blood, obtained on day 0 of AZD1222 vaccination. The CDR3 protein is CAISGTAYEQYF. DNA of the CDR3: TGTGCCATCAGTGGGACCGCCTACGAGCAGTACTTC.